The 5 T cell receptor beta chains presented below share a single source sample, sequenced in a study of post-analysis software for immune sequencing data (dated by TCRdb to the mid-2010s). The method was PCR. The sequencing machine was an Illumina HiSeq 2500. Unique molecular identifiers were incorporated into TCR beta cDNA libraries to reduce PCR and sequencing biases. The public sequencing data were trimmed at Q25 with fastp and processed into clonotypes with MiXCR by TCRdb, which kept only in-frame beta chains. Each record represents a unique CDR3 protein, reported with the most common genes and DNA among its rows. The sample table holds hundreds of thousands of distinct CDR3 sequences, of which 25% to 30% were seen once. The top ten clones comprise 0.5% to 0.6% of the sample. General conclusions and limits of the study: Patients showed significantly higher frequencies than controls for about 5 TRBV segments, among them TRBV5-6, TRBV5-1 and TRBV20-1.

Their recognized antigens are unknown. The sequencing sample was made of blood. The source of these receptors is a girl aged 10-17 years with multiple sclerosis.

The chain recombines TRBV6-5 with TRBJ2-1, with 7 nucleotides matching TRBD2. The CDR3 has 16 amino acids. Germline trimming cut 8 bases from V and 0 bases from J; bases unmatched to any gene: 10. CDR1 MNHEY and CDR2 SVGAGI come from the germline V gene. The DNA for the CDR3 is TGTGCCAGCCACCCCGGGCGGGGGAGCTCCTACAATGAGCAGTTCTTC. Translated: CASHPGRGSSYNEQFF.

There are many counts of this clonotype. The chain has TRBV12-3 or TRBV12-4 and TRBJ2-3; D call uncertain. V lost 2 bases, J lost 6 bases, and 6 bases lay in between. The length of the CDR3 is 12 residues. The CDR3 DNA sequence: TGTGCCAGCAGTTTATTCGGGGATACGCAGTATTTT. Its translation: CASSLFGDTQYF.

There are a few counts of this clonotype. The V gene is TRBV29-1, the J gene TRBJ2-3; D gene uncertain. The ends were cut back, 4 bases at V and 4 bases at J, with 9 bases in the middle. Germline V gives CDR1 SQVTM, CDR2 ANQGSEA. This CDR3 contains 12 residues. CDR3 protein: CSVGASADTQYF. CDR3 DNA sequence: TGCAGCGTTGGGGCCAGTGCAGATACGCAGTATTTT.

CDR3 DNA sequence: TGTGCCAGCAGTTACTCCGGGACACACTTCTACGAGCAGTACTTC. Protein product: CASSYSGTHFYEQYF. This chain connects TRBV6-2 or TRBV6-3 to TRBJ2-7; TRBD1 might be the D (6 bases). The CDR3 has 15 residues. The V end lost 0 bases, the J end lost 3 bases, and 12 bases lay between the germline ends. CDR1 is MNHEY, CDR2 SVGEGT, per germline.

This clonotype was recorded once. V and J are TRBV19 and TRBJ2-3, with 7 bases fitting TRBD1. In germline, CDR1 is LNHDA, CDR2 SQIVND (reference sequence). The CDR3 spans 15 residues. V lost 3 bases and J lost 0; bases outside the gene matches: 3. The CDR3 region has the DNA TGTGCCAGTAGTATCGGGACAGCTAGCACAGATACGCAGTATTTT. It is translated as CASSIGTASTDTQYF.